The entry that follows covers one T cell receptor (beta chain) sequence. This sample stems from a study of blood T cell repertoires in COVID-19. The CDR3 extends over 12 amino acids. Per germline, CDR1 SNHLY and CDR2 FYNNEI. With 5 bases removed from V and 4 bases from J, the gap between germline ends came to 9 bases. Only in-frame clones appear in the TCRdb table, and some are missing; sequencing was by immunoSEQ multiplex PCR. This table has roughly 76,000 clones, roughly 87% appearing once. The chain carries TRBV2 and TRBJ2-7; D may be TRBD1 (5 bases). The receptor was isolated from a woman aged 80 or older with active or convalescent COVID-19. Input material: peripheral blood. CDR3 bases: TGTGCCAGCAGTCTTACAGGTTACGAGCAGTACTTC. Its translation is CASSLTGYEQYF.